This is a list of T cell receptor beta chains from one sample in a study of cytomegalovirus exposure and HLA in healthy donors. Sequencing was performed with immunoSEQ multiplex PCR; in TCRdb, only in-frame clones are kept and a portion is missing. The sample carries about 140,000 clones, roughly 73% recorded once. The sample was PBMCs. These TCRs come from a man between 40 and 49 years old in good health and CMV-seronegative. Both conserved end residues are part of each CDR3. The D gene is left open where the match is weak. Expanded clones get a size class; other rows say once, few or many, or leave the size out.

clone size,V gene,D gene,J gene,CDR3 DNA,CDR3 protein
-,TRBV6-5,-,TRBJ1-1,TGTGCCAGCAGTGAAAGTAGTGAGAGCACTGAAGCTTTCTTT,CASSESSESTEAFF
-,TRBV6-5,-,TRBJ1-1,TGTGCCAGCAGTTACTTTGCCGGGACAATGAACACTGAAGCTTTCTTT,CASSYFAGTMNTEAFF
-,TRBV5-1,-,TRBJ2-7,TGCGCCAGCAGCTTGGTCACAGGGAACTACGAGCAGTACTTC,CASSLVTGNYEQYF
few,TRBV5-1,-,TRBJ1-2,TGCGCCAGCAGCTTGGGTGCGCTCTATGGCTACACCTTC,CASSLGALYGYTF
-,TRBV10-3,TRBD1,TRBJ2-7,TGTGCCATCAGTTCCGGGACAGGGCGTTACGAGCAGTACTTC,CAISSGTGRYEQYF
-,TRBV2,-,TRBJ2-5,TGTGCCAGCAGTACAGGGGGGGGAGAGACCCAGTACTTC,CASSTGGGETQYF
-,TRBV15,TRBD1,TRBJ1-2,TGTGCCACCAGCAGAGAGGTCCTGGCAGGGGGCGGGGGCTACACCTTC,CATSREVLAGGGGYTF
-,TRBV11-2,TRBD1,TRBJ2-1,TGTGCCAGCAGCCCTAACCCGGGGACAGGGGCCTACAATGAGCAGTTCTTC,CASSPNPGTGAYNEQFF
-,TRBV9,-,TRBJ2-7,TGTGCCAGCAGCCCTTTAGAGGTTGGTTTAGGCTACGAGCAGTACTTC,CASSPLEVGLGYEQYF
-,TRBV6-6,-,TRBJ1-3,TGTGCCAGCAGCCGGAGGGGACGCGGAAACACCATATATTTT,CASSRRGRGNTIYF
-,TRBV2,-,TRBJ2-5,TGTGCCAGCAGTGGGGGACTGGTGCAAGAGACCCAGTACTTC,CASSGGLVQETQYF
few,TRBV7-8,-,TRBJ2-7,TGTGCCAGCAGCTTAACAGTGTACGAGCAGTACTTC,CASSLTVYEQYF
-,TRBV7-3,TRBD1,TRBJ2-1,TGTGCCAGCACCGTGGGGGGGACAGGGAAAGATGAGCAGTTCTTC,CASTVGGTGKDEQFF
-,TRBV5-1,-,TRBJ1-1,TGCGCCAGCAGCCTAACGACAGGCGCCACTGAAGCTTTCTTT,CASSLTTGATEAFF
-,TRBV19,TRBD2,TRBJ2-3,TGTGCCAGTACCCCCGCGGCCGGGACTAGCGGGGGGGTAGTGGTGGATACGCAGTATTTT,CASTPAAGTSGGVVVDTQYF
-,TRBV4-3,-,TRBJ2-3,TGCGCCAGCAGCCAATCGGGGGATCCCACAGATACGCAGTATTTT,CASSQSGDPTDTQYF
-,TRBV6-1,-,TRBJ1-1,TGTGCCAGCAGTGAGGCCCCAGGTGGGAACACTGAAGCTTTCTTT,CASSEAPGGNTEAFF
-,TRBV18,TRBD2,TRBJ2-3,TGTGCCAGCTCACCAGGGTTAGCGGGGGCAGATACGCAGTATTTT,CASSPGLAGADTQYF
-,TRBV6-5,-,TRBJ1-1,TGTGCCAGCAGTTACTCGGCGGGGGAAATGAACACTGAAGCTTTCTTT,CASSYSAGEMNTEAFF
few,TRBV29-1,-,TRBJ1-1,TGCAGCGTTCAGCCAGGAGGCACTGAAGCTTTCTTT,CSVQPGGTEAFF
-,TRBV7-6,TRBD2,TRBJ2-5,TGTGCCAGCAGCTTAGCGTCGGCCGGGGGGAAGACCCAGTACTTC,CASSLASAGGKTQYF
-,TRBV4-2,TRBD2,TRBJ2-3,TGTGCCAGCAGCCCCTCCGGACTAGCGGGGACCAGCACAGATACGCAGTATTTT,CASSPSGLAGTSTDTQYF
-,TRBV7-3,TRBD2,TRBJ2-5,TGTGCCAGCAGCACACGGGGGGGCCTAGAAGAGACCCAGTACTTC,CASSTRGGLEETQYF